The 3 T cell receptor beta chains reported below all come from one sample, sequenced in a study of molecular identifiers for immune sequencing clone quantification. A single record per CDR3 protein comes from TCRdb applying MiXCR to the PCR reads. Found here are around 480,000 distinct CDR3 sequences, about 20% of them singletons; the top ten hold under 0.85%. The source material was naive CD8+ T cells from blood, with Jurkat cell RNA spiked in. Subset indicated: FACS-sorted CD8+CD4-CCR7+CD45RA+ naive T cells. All receptors come from a human donor in good health. Some libraries in this study had Jurkat cell RNA spiked in.

This clonotype has ten or more counts. The J gene is TRBJ2-3, the V gene TRBV13; 7 nucleotides line up with TRBD1. J was trimmed by 2 bases and V by 3 bases; bases with no gene match: 8. The CDR3 has 16 residues. The germline V gene encodes CDR1 PRHDT and CDR2 FYEKMQ (reference sequence). CDR3 residues: CASSLTGSGSTDTQYF. The CDR3 DNA follows: TGTGCCAGCAGCTTGACAGGGTCCGGGTCCACAGATACGCAGTATTTT.

This clonotype was detected a few times. The J gene is TRBJ2-4, the V gene TRBV7-6; D uncertain. CDR3 length equals 15 residues. CDR1 is SGHVS, CDR2 FNYEAQ, per germline. The germline V and J ends were trimmed by 11 bases and 1 base, with 18 bases remaining between them. The CDR3 loop is CASVDFSKAKNIQYF. The CDR3 DNA reads TGTGCCTCGGTTGACTTCTCAAAGGCCAAAAACATTCAGTACTTC.

As to this clonotype: Here the CDR3 omits its conserved ending phenylalanine or tryptophan, so a read error is the likely source. The chain employs TRBV29-1 and TRBJ2-1, with D tentatively TRBD2 (6 bases). Germline V gene data show CDR1 as SQVTM and CDR2 as ANQGSEA. Trimming cost V 6 bases and J 4 bases, with 19 bases left between them. The CDR3 has 15 amino acids. CDR3 sequence reads: CSVSGLPGGYNEQFL. Here the CDR3 DNA reads TGCAGCGTGTCGGGCCTACCCGGGGGATACAATGAGCAGTTCCTC.